This passage covers 6 T cell receptor beta chains from one sample sequenced in a study of identical twins. TCRdb passed the 5' RACE reads through MiXCR, listing each CDR3 protein once. The sample has about 890,000 distinct CDR3 sequences; 12% are singletons. These same records also appear under a second study, on yellow fever vaccine responses in identical twins.

The sequenced sample was PBMCs. The receptors derive from a woman aged 18-29 years in good health.

This clonotype has a handful of counts. The gene calls are TRBV20-1 and TRBJ2-7; 8 bases agree with TRBD2. Germline CDR1 DFQATT, CDR2 SNEGSKA (reference sequence). The CDR3 extends over 12 amino acids. With 6 bases clipped from V and 3 bases from J, the junction kept 4 bases outside the gene matches. The CDR3: CSAQTSDYEQYF. CDR3 DNA sequence: TGCAGTGCCCAGACTAGCGACTACGAGCAGTACTTC.

This clonotype was counted a few times. The chain is built from TRBV3-1 and TRBJ2-3; D gene uncertain. CDR1 is LGHDT, CDR2 YNNKEL, per germline (reference sequence). CDR3 length: 14 amino acids. V was pared by 1 base and J by 11 bases, with 16 bases between. This chain's CDR3 is CASSQGHPRGGQYF. CDR3 DNA sequence: TGTGCCAGCAGCCAAGGACACCCCCGCGGTGGGCAGTATTTT.

V gene TRBV12-3 or TRBV12-4 combines with J gene TRBJ1-2; TRBD1 agrees at 7 bases. The V and J ends lost 3 bases and 1 base, in that order; junction bases with no gene match: 11. This CDR3 contains 17 residues. The CDR3 sequence: CASSLSLTGRSNYGYTF. Written as DNA, the CDR3 is TGTGCCAGCAGTTTGAGTTTGACAGGGCGTAGTAACTATGGCTACACCTTC.

V is TRBV10-3 and J is TRBJ1-1, with unresolved D. Trimming left V 7 bases short and J 4 bases short, with 7 bases between. The CDR3 runs 11 residues. Germline-derived CDR1 and CDR2 are ENHRY and SYGVKD. CDR3 loop: CAINVGTEAFF. CDR3 in DNA: TGTGCCATCAACGTGGGCACTGAAGCTTTCTTT.

This clonotype came up a few times. The chain employs TRBV3-1 and TRBJ1-2; D perhaps matches TRBD1 (5 bases). V was pared by 0 bases and J by 8 bases, with 16 bases between. The CDR3 is made up of 15 amino acids. Germline loops: CDR1 LGHDT, CDR2 YNNKEL (reference sequence). This chain's CDR3 is CASSQDPRQNEGYTF. Written as DNA, the CDR3 is TGTGCCAGCAGCCAAGATCCCCGACAGAATGAGGGCTACACCTTC.

The genes are TRBV20-1 and TRBJ2-1, with 9 bases lining up with TRBD1. CDR1 is DFQATT and CDR2 is SNEGSKA in the germline V gene (reference sequence). J gave up 9 bases and V 0 bases, and 6 bases lay outside the gene matches. The length of the CDR3 is 14 residues. The CDR3 nucleotides read TGCAGTGCTAGAGATAGGGACAGGGCTTTTGAGCAGTTCTTC. It is translated as CSARDRDRAFEQFF.